These 25 T cell receptor beta chains were sequenced from one sample in a study of T cell clonality in common variable immunodeficiency. Sequencing was performed with immunoSEQ multiplex PCR; in TCRdb, only in-frame clones are kept and a portion is missing. This sample carries 25,000 to 30,000 clones, none of them present only once. General study results and limits: Reportedly, TCR beta sequences from common variable immunodeficiency showed fewer deletions and N-nucleotide insertions.

No antigen is known for these receptors. The material sequenced was peripheral blood mononuclear cells. The origin of the receptors is a human donor with common variable immunodeficiency.

This clone was picked up many times. The read ends 3 residues early relative to the CDR3; the germline J gene fills the gap. The J gene is TRBJ2-1, the V gene TRBV20-1; D perhaps matches TRBD2 (5 bases). V lost 1 base, J lost 7 bases, and 11 bases lay in between. Germline V gives CDR1 DFQATT, CDR2 SNEGSKA (reference sequence). The length of the CDR3 is 13 residues. CDR3 sequence: CSARGLARNEQFF. CDR3 DNA (partial): TGCAGTGCTAGAGGCCTAGCTAGGAATGAG.

This clone has ten or more counts. The read gets to within 3 residues of the CDR3 end, and the germline J gene fills in the rest. The chain recombines TRBV7-2 with TRBJ2-7; D remains unclear. Germline lookup yields CDR1 SGHTA and CDR2 FQGNSA. The CDR3 is made up of 14 amino acids. The ends were cut back, 1 base at V and 5 bases at J, with 12 bases in the middle. CDR3 sequence: CASSLGGSFDEQYF. CDR3 DNA (partial): TGTGCCAGCAGCTTAGGCGGCAGTTTCGACGAG.

This clone has more than one count but fewer than ten. One end of the junction varies from germline; a read error may be responsible. The DNA ends 3 residues before the CDR3 does, and the rest of the CDR3 is filled in from the germline J gene. The chain carries TRBV20-1 and TRBJ2-7; TRBD2 matches 10 bases. The CDR3 contains 16 residues. Germline CDR1 and CDR2: DFQATT and SNEGSKA (reference sequence). CDR3 sequence reads: CSANGLGTSVSYEQYF. The CDR3 bases that were read are TGCAGCGCTAATGGGCTTGGGACTAGCGTATCCTACGAG.

This clone turned up a few times. Read data end 3 residues before the CDR3 end; the end is taken from the germline J gene. V gene TRBV5-1 combines with J gene TRBJ2-7, with 13 nucleotides matching TRBD2. Germline assignment: CDR1 SGHRS and CDR2 YFSETQ. This CDR3 has 15 amino acids. Losses at the gene ends were 3 bases for V and 1 base for J; bases not matched to a gene: 1. CDR3 DNA, as far as it was read: TGCGCCAGCAGCTCGGGACTAGCGGGATCCTACGAG. This gives the protein CASSSGLAGSYE. From start to end, the CDR3 is CASSSGLAGSYEQYF.

This clone was seen at least ten times. CDR3 in amino acids: CSVEDRENYGYTF. The sequenced CDR3 bases are TGCAGCGTTGAAGACAGGGAAAACTATGGC. This chain connects TRBV29-1 to TRBJ1-2; D is possibly TRBD1 (5 bases). The read halts 3 residues ahead of the CDR3 end, with the missing end drawn from the germline J gene. Trimming removed 0 bases at V and 2 bases at J, with 7 bases between. Germline CDR1 SQVTM, CDR2 ANQGSEA. The CDR3 contains 13 residues.

This clone occurred many times. Sequencing ends 3 residues short of the CDR3 end; the germline J gene provides the rest. The chain joins TRBV6-1 to TRBJ2-7; weak D call: TRBD1 (5 bases). The CDR3 has 13 residues. In germline, CDR1 is MNHNS, CDR2 SASEGT. V lost 4 bases to trimming and J lost 2 bases, with 9 bases between them. The CDR3 sequence: CASSGRRAYEQYF. CDR3 DNA (partial): TGTGCCAGCAGTGGACGCAGGGCCTACGAG.

This clone occurred a few times. The read falls 3 residues short of the CDR3 end, and the missing part is taken from the germline J gene. This sequence joins TRBV19 and TRBJ2-2; 7 nucleotides line up with TRBD1. This CDR3 has 16 residues. V dropped 4 bases and J dropped 4; count of bases not matched to a gene: 9. CDR1 and CDR2 from the germline V gene are LNHDA and SQIVND (reference sequence). The CDR3: CASSKHLGQSTGELFF. The sequenced CDR3 bases are TGTGCCAGTAGTAAGCACTTGGGACAGTCCACCGGGGAG.

This clone was picked up a small number of times. The junction does not match germline at one end; this may be a read error. The read halts 3 residues ahead of the CDR3 end, with the missing end drawn from the germline J gene. The chain joins TRBV20-1 to TRBJ2-7; TRBD2 aligns across 8 bases. The CDR3 runs to 15 residues. Per the germline V gene, CDR1 is DFQATT and CDR2 is SNEGSKA (reference sequence). The CDR3 DNA, read in part, is TGCAGTGCTCCCCAGCGGGAGTTTTTCTCCCACGAG. As protein: CSAPQREFFSHE. The whole CDR3 region reads CSAPQREFFSHEQYF.

In its sample, this clone was seen many times. Read data end 3 residues before the CDR3 end; the end is taken from the germline J gene. J is TRBJ2-5 and V is TRBV29-1; D uncertain. This CDR3 is 12 amino acids long. Trimming took off 3 bases at V and 5 bases at J, with 10 bases between the two ends. The V gene's germline CDR1 is SQVTM and CDR2 ANQGSEA. The part of the CDR3 DNA that was read is TGCAGCGTTGACTTGACTGGGGAGACC. As protein: CSVDLTGET. The whole CDR3 sequence is CSVDLTGETQYF.

This clone was detected many times. The observed sequence ends 3 residues before the CDR3 terminus, with the missing tail filled in from the germline J gene. This chain links TRBV20-1 with TRBJ2-4; 8 nucleotides align to TRBD1. The CDR3 loop spans 17 amino acids. CDR1 is DFQATT and CDR2 is SNEGSKA in the germline V gene (reference sequence). V lost 1 base and J lost 7; bases outside the gene matches: 15. Partial CDR3 DNA: TGCAGTGCTAGAGGTACCGCGACAGGGGTAGGGGGGAACATT. Its protein is CSARGTATGVGGNI. The entire CDR3 protein is CSARGTATGVGGNIQYF.

This clone was seen a few times. The CDR3 here is CSAQYYKSPLDTQYF. CDR3 bases read: TGCAGTGCTCAATACTATAAGTCGCCGTTAGATACG. V and J are TRBV20-1 and TRBJ2-3, with D unresolved. The CDR3 goes on 3 residues after the read ends, and that part is filled in from the germline J gene. Trimming left V 5 bases short and J 5 bases short, with 20 bases between. Germline V gene lookup returns CDR1 DFQATT and CDR2 SNEGSKA (reference sequence). The CDR3 runs to 15 residues.

This clone was found many times. The read halts 3 residues ahead of the CDR3 end, with the missing end drawn from the germline J gene. The chain is built from TRBV18 and TRBJ1-1; D unclear. CDR3 size: 14 residues. Germline V gene sequence: CDR1 KGHSH, CDR2 LQKENI. V was clipped by 3 bases and J by 1 base, with 9 bases between them. CDR3 residues: CASSPTVQNTEAFF. The sequenced CDR3 bases are TGTGCCAGCTCACCTACTGTTCAGAACACTGAA.

As regards this clone: Different DNA sequences within this sample yield the same CDR3. The sequenced CDR3 bases are TGTGCCAGCAGTGACTATGGGCAGGGGCGGGAGACC. The encoded protein is CASSDYGQGRET. The full CDR3 reads CASSDYGQGRETQYF. The rearrangement uses TRBV2 and TRBJ2-5, with D tentatively TRBD1 (6 bases). With the read ending 3 residues before the CDR3 end, the germline J gene is used to fill in that end. Trimming removed 3 bases at V and 5 bases at J, with 16 bases between. This CDR3 has 15 amino acids. CDR1 and CDR2 (germline): SNHLY, FYNNEI.

This clone was observed a few times. The missing CDR3 end, 3 residues past where the read stops, is filled in from the germline J gene. V is TRBV19 and J is TRBJ2-1, with D tentatively TRBD1 or TRBD2 (5 bases each). Looked up from germline, CDR1 is LNHDA and CDR2 is SQIVND (reference sequence). V gave up 3 bases and J gave up 6 bases, with 18 bases separating them. CDR3 length: 16 residues. The sequenced part of the CDR3 DNA is TGTGCCAGTAGTATTCTTCTGGCAGGGAGAAGCAATGAG. It yields the protein CASSILLAGRSNE. Given in full, the CDR3 is CASSILLAGRSNEQFF.

A note on this clone: The read stops 3 residues short of the end of the CDR3; the missing end is completed from the germline J gene. V and J are TRBV29-1 and TRBJ2-5, with D perhaps matching TRBD2 (5 bases). Germline assignment: CDR1 SQVTM and CDR2 ANQGSEA. This CDR3 spans 11 amino acids. V shed 1 base and J shed 6 bases, with 6 bases lying between them. This CDR3 reads CSVEVAQTQYF. CDR3 DNA (partial): TGCAGCGTTGAAGTAGCGCAGACC. The variable domain in full, completed from reference TRBV29-1 and TRBJ2-5, reads SAVISQKPSRDICQRGTSLTIQCQVDSQVTMMFWYRQQPGQSLTLIATANQGSEATYESGFVIDKFPISRPNLTFSTLTVSNMSPEDSSIYLCSVEVAQTQYFGPGTRLLVL.

This clone appeared a few times. Sequencing ends 3 residues short of the CDR3 end; the germline J gene provides the rest. The rearrangement uses TRBV19 and TRBJ1-1; 7 bases line up with TRBD1. The germline V gene encodes CDR1 LNHDA and CDR2 SQIVND (reference sequence). Germline trimming cut 4 bases from V and 2 bases from J; bases unmatched to any gene: 7. The CDR3 contains 15 residues. The CDR3 here is CASSRIDRDNTEAFF. The DNA read from the CDR3 is TGTGCCAGTAGTAGAATCGACAGGGACAACACTGAA.

Comments on this clone: The read finishes 3 residues shy of the CDR3 end, and the germline J gene is used to complete it. The V call is TRBV19, the J call TRBJ1-4, with 10 bases aligning to TRBD1. Germline CDR1 reads LNHDA; CDR2 reads SQIVND (reference sequence). There are 13 residues in the CDR3. V shed 7 bases and J 8 bases; nucleotides not matched to a gene: 4. Partial CDR3 DNA: TGTGCCAGTAAAGGACAGGGGGGCGAAAAA. Encoded protein: CASKGQGGEK. The complete CDR3 protein is CASKGQGGEKLFF.

By share of the sample, this clone is medium-sized. Sequencing ends 3 residues short of the CDR3 end; the germline J gene provides the rest. This chain connects TRBV16 to TRBJ2-5, with a possible D match to TRBD2 (6 bases). CDR3 length: 15 residues. Germline CDR1 is KGHSY and CDR2 is FQNENV. Trimming took 4 bases from V and 0 from J, leaving 12 bases between them. Incomplete CDR3 DNA: TGTGCCAGCAGCCGGGACTTGCCGTACCAAGAGACC. Residues: CASSRDLPYQET. The whole CDR3 region reads CASSRDLPYQETQYF.

The table lists this clone with a few counts. Sequencing ends 3 residues short of the CDR3 end; the germline J gene provides the rest. The chain combines TRBV6-1 with TRBJ1-5; D uncertain. Germline CDR1 MNHNS, CDR2 SASEGT. Trimming cost V 4 bases and J 9 bases, with 7 bases left between them. The CDR3 is made up of 11 amino acids. CDR3 loop: CASSGLGPQHF. Partial CDR3 DNA: TGTGCCAGCAGTGGTCTAGGGCCC.

This clone was seen a handful of times. Sequencing ends 3 residues short of the CDR3 end; the germline J gene provides the rest. The chain recombines TRBV19 with TRBJ1-2; 10 nucleotides match TRBD1. The CDR3 consists of 13 residues. Looked up from germline, CDR1 is LNHDA and CDR2 is SQIVND (reference sequence). The CDR3 bases that were read are TGTGCCAGTAGTACGACAGGGGGCTGGGGC. It specifies CASSTTGGWG. The whole CDR3 is CASSTTGGWGYTF.

This clone has only a few counts. The observed sequence ends 3 residues before the CDR3 terminus, with the missing tail filled in from the germline J gene. V and J are TRBV6-2 or TRBV6-3 and TRBJ2-4; tentative D call: TRBD2 (6 bases). This CDR3 is 12 amino acids long. The germline V gene has CDR1 MNHEY and CDR2 SVGEGT. Partial CDR3 DNA: TGTGCCAGCAGTACCGGGACTCTCCTT. Translating gives CASSTGTLL. Given in full, the CDR3 is CASSTGTLLQYF.

This clone was counted ten times or more. The CDR3 end falls 3 residues outside the read, so it is completed with the germline J gene. V is TRBV20-1 and J is TRBJ2-4; the match to TRBD2 covers 12 bases. The V and J ends lost 3 bases and 4 bases, in that order; junction bases with no gene match: 4. There are 15 residues in the CDR3. Germline V lookup: CDR1 DFQATT, CDR2 SNEGSKA (reference sequence). The CDR3 is CSARVTSGSKNIQYF. CDR3 bases read: TGCAGTGCTAGGGTGACTAGCGGGAGTAAAAACATT.

As concerns this clone: At one boundary the junction diverges from the germline segment, which might be a read error. The CDR3 goes on 3 residues after the read ends, and that part is filled in from the germline J gene. The rearrangement joins TRBV7-3 to TRBJ2-1; 10 bases are shared with TRBD2. This CDR3 contains 15 residues. The germline V gene encodes CDR1 SGHTA and CDR2 FQGTGA. The CDR3 reads CACRASGSRLDEQFF. The CDR3 bases that were read are TGTGCCTGCAGGGCTAGCGGGAGTCGCCTCGATGAG.

This clone was observed at least ten times. The sequenced fragment ends 3 residues before the CDR3 boundary, so the rest is inferred from the germline J gene. V and J are TRBV7-3 and TRBJ2-7; D might be TRBD1 or TRBD2, each matching 6 bases. V was shortened by 9 bases and J by 3 bases, with 15 bases between the two germline ends. The CDR3 loop spans 13 amino acids. Germline CDR1 and CDR2: SGHTA and FQGTGA. This chain's CDR3 is CASGLGGGYEQYF. The DNA read from the CDR3 is TGTGCCAGTGGTTTAGGAGGGGGCTACGAG.

This clone was observed many times. The CDR3 extends 3 residues past the end of the read, so its final part is completed from the germline J gene. The chain links TRBV10-3 to TRBJ2-3; D is possibly TRBD1 (5 bases). CDR3 size: 15 residues. Germline assignment: CDR1 ENHRY and CDR2 SYGVKD. V gave up 3 bases and J gave up 6 bases, with 16 bases separating them. This chain's CDR3 is CAISDLRQLRDTQYF. CDR3 DNA (partial): TGTGCCATCAGTGACCTGAGACAGCTTAGGGATACG.